The subject of this entry is one TCR beta chain. Its antigen remains unidentified. Every patient had mismatch repair deficiency by PCR or immunohistochemistry. A few pembrolizumab responders had their TCRs sequenced. The data are from a study of PD-1 blockade in mismatch repair-deficient tumors. The overall study: Enrolled about 2012-2016, patients had progressing, pretreated mismatch repair-deficient cancers of 12 types. Findings and caveats of the study: Rapid post-treatment expansion, then contraction, generally preceding radiologic response, marked tumor-resident clones.

Assay: immunoSEQ multiplex PCR; the TCRdb copy retains only in-frame clones and omits some. The sample consists of around 49,000 clones, 77% of them appearing once. V lost 2 bases and J lost 6; bases outside the gene matches: 7. This CDR3 contains 15 residues. CDR1 and CDR2 from the germline V gene are SEHNR and FQNEAQ (reference sequence). This TCR was sampled from an adult with mismatch repair-deficient cancer. The rearrangement joins TRBV7-9 to TRBJ2-7; TRBD1 agrees at 10 bases. The sample was PBMCs, taken before pembrolizumab treatment. The CDR3 sequence: CASSLSGTGDSEQYF. CDR3 sequence (DNA): TGTGCCAGCAGCTTATCCGGGACAGGGGATTCCGAGCAGTACTTC.